Presented here are 3 T cell receptor beta chains from one specimen sequenced in a study of blood T cell repertoires in COVID-19. Here immunoSEQ multiplex PCR was the method, and the copy in TCRdb shows in-frame clones only, minus some. This sample yields roughly 150,000 clones, of which around 80% are seen a single time; 7.3% belongs to the top ten. The sequenced sample was PBMCs or T cells enriched from blood (not recorded which). The origin of the receptors is a man aged 50-60 years who had recovered from COVID-19.

The chain uses TRBV18 and TRBJ1-2, with TRBD1 matching over 7 bases. Per the germline V gene, CDR1 is KGHSH and CDR2 is LQKENI. V trimming: 3 bases; J trimming: 4 bases; junction bases outside the gene matches: 2. The CDR3 extends over 13 amino acids. CDR3 bases: TGTGCCAGCTCACCGAGACAGGGCTATGGCTACACCTTC. It translates to CASSPRQGYGYTF. Using reference TRBV18 and TRBJ1-2 for the parts outside the CDR3, the full variable domain is NAGVMQNPRHLVRRRGQEARLRCSPMKGHSHVYWYRQLPEEGLKFMVYLQKENIIDESGMPKERFSAEFPKEGPSILRIQQVVRGDSAAYFCASSPRQGYGYTFGSGTRLTVV.

The CDR3 DNA is TGTGCCAGCTCAAATAGCGGGGGGGTAGATACGCAGTATTTT. It specifies CASSNSGGVDTQYF. The chain combines TRBV7-3 with TRBJ2-3; 11 bases are a match to TRBD2. V was pared by 8 bases and J by 5 bases, with 6 bases of the junction left unmatched. The germline V gene has CDR1 SGHTA and CDR2 FQGTGA. CDR3 length equals 14 residues. The whole variable domain, filled in from reference TRBV7-3 and TRBJ2-3, reads GAGVSQTPSNKVTEKGKYVELRCDPISGHTALYWYRQSLGQGPEFLIYFQGTGAADDSGLPNDRFFAVRPEGSVSTLKIQRTERGDSAVYLCASSNSGGVDTQYFGPGTRLTVL.

In its sample, this clone was seen a few times. This rearrangement joins TRBV2 to TRBJ2-2; D is ambiguous. The V gene's germline CDR1 is SNHLY and CDR2 FYNNEI. V was cut by 0 bases and J by 6 bases, with 5 bases left in between. This CDR3 region has 13 residues. CDR3 bases: TGTGCCAGCAGTGAAGCGCTAGCCGGGGAGCTGTTTTTT. This encodes CASSEALAGELFF.